A selection of T cell receptor beta chains follows, all from one sample in a study of vaccination and CD4 T cells after COVID-19. TCRdb processed the PCR reads anew with MiXCR; each CDR3 protein has one entry. This sample has roughly 12,000 distinct CDR3 sequences, with 40% to 50% found just once. Their recognized antigens are unknown. The sequenced material came from CD4+ T cells from blood, cultured in vitro. The receptors originated from a human donor who had recovered from COVID-19. Both conserved end residues are part of each CDR3. The D gene is left open where the match is weak. Clone size is shown for a subset of rows, as once, few, many or a class of expanded clone.

cdr3_aa | cdr3_nt | v_call | cdr3_length | clone_size | d_call | j_call
CASSPREVGYGYTF | TGTGCCAGCAGCCCCCGGGAGGTCGGCTATGGCTACACCTTC | TRBV7-9 | 14 | few | NA | TRBJ1-2
CASSLGLGGPYEQYF | TGTGCCAGCAGCTTGGGGCTCGGGGGGCCTTACGAGCAGTACTTC | TRBV7-2 | 15 | NA | NA | TRBJ2-7
CASSWTGGNGELFF | TGCGCCAGCAGTTGGACAGGGGGCAACGGGGAGCTGTTTTTT | TRBV5-1 | 14 | NA | TRBD1 | TRBJ2-2
CASPRDSHQPQHF | TGTGCCAGCCCCCGTGACAGTCATCAGCCCCAGCATTTT | TRBV6-1 | 13 | NA | NA | TRBJ1-5
CASSQREWGQLFNYGYTF | TGTGCCAGCAGCCAACGGGAATGGGGACAGCTTTTCAACTATGGCTACACCTTC | TRBV3-1 | 18 | NA | TRBD1 | TRBJ1-2
CASSLGLAGGPPYEQYF | TGTGCCAGCAGTTTGGGACTAGCGGGAGGACCCCCGTACGAGCAGTACTTC | TRBV6-2/TRBV6-3 | 17 | NA | TRBD2 | TRBJ2-7
CASSRTGGYNEQFF | TGTGCCAGCAGTAGGACAGGCGGCTACAATGAGCAGTTCTTC | TRBV6-4 | 14 | NA | TRBD1 | TRBJ2-1
CASVGTLEGDTQYF | TGTGCCAGCGTAGGCACACTAGAAGGAGATACGCAGTATTTT | TRBV6-2/TRBV6-3 | 14 | NA | NA | TRBJ2-3
CAWSVLSRPGRKTEAFF | TGTGCCTGGAGTGTACTAAGTCGGCCAGGGAGGAAAACTGAAGCTTTCTTT | TRBV30 | 17 | few | NA | TRBJ1-1
CSAIARRTEAFF | TGCAGTGCTATCGCTAGGCGGACTGAAGCTTTCTTT | TRBV20-1 | 12 | NA | NA | TRBJ1-1
CASSMGGQFTGELFF | TGTGCCAGTAGTATGGGTGGACAGTTCACCGGGGAGCTGTTTTTT | TRBV19 | 15 | NA | NA | TRBJ2-2
CASSRGKQETQYF | TGTGCCAGCAGTAGAGGTAAACAAGAGACCCAGTACTTC | TRBV6-2/TRBV6-3 | 13 | NA | NA | TRBJ2-5
CASSLAVTGAGYSTEAFF | TGTGCCAGCAGCTTGGCCGTGACAGGGGCTGGGTACTCCACTGAAGCTTTCTTT | TRBV5-6 | 18 | NA | TRBD1 | TRBJ1-1
CASGPGGDLYEQYF | TGTGCCAGCGGGCCCGGAGGGGACCTCTACGAGCAGTACTTC | TRBV7-6 | 14 | NA | NA | TRBJ2-7
CASSTSWGGLTGELFF | TGTGCCAGCAGTACCTCTTGGGGTGGCCTCACCGGGGAGCTGTTTTTT | TRBV12-3/TRBV12-4 | 16 | few | NA | TRBJ2-2
CASSLNRRGNEQFF | TGTGCCAGCAGCCTCAACCGTAGGGGCAATGAGCAGTTCTTC | TRBV7-2 | 14 | NA | NA | TRBJ2-1
CASSFSSYGYTF | TGTGCCAGCAGTTTTAGCTCCTATGGCTACACCTTC | TRBV12-3/TRBV12-4 | 12 | NA | NA | TRBJ1-2
CASSPQGRTEAFF | TGTGCCAGCAGCCCTCAGGGGCGCACTGAAGCTTTCTTT | TRBV5-4 | 13 | few | NA | TRBJ1-1
CASSYSGLERSYNRATQYF | TGTGCCAGCAGTTACTCGGGACTAGAACGGTCCTACAATCGGGCGACCCAGTACTTC | TRBV6-2/TRBV6-3 | 19 | NA | TRBD2 | TRBJ2-5
CASSFTEGYTF | TGTGCCAGCAGCTTCACAGAAGGCTACACCTTC | TRBV7-2 | 11 | NA | NA | TRBJ1-2
CAGLNQPQHF | TGCGCGGGACTCAATCAGCCCCAGCATTTT | TRBV10-1 | 10 | NA | NA | TRBJ1-5
CSARDLTMGKRSAGAFF | TGCAGTGCTAGAGATCTTACTATGGGAAAAAGGAGTGCGGGGGCTTTCTTT | TRBV20-1 | 17 | few | NA | TRBJ1-1
CASSLTSGIYEQYF | TGTGCCAGCAGCTTGACTAGCGGTATCTACGAGCAGTACTTC | TRBV7-9 | 14 | NA | TRBD2 | TRBJ2-7
CARRLAGDYNEQFF | TGTGCCAGGCGACTAGCGGGGGATTACAATGAGCAGTTCTTC | TRBV30 | 14 | NA | TRBD2 | TRBJ2-1
CASSVWTGRGEKLFF | TGTGCCAGCAGCGTATGGACAGGTAGAGGGGAAAAACTGTTTTTT | TRBV7-9 | 15 | NA | TRBD1 | TRBJ1-4
CASSLNHSPDPGRANVLTF | TGTGCCAGCAGCCTCAACCACTCCCCAGACCCGGGCCGGGCCAACGTCCTGACTTTC | TRBV11-2 | 19 | once | NA | TRBJ2-6
CASSLAAGGEYNEQFF | TGTGCCAGCAGCTTGGCGGCGGGAGGTGAATACAATGAGCAGTTCTTC | TRBV5-4 | 16 | NA | TRBD2 | TRBJ2-1
CSVDGGRGDQPQHF | TGCAGCGTTGATGGAGGCAGGGGAGATCAGCCCCAGCATTTT | TRBV29-1 | 14 | NA | NA | TRBJ1-5
CASSMLGTGRLPQHF | TGTGCCAGTAGTATGTTAGGGACAGGGCGTTTGCCCCAGCATTTT | TRBV19 | 15 | NA | TRBD1 | TRBJ1-5
CASSSRFVRAGGTYEQYF | TGCGCCAGCAGCTCGCGATTTGTCCGAGCGGGAGGTACCTACGAGCAGTACTTC | TRBV5-1 | 18 | NA | TRBD2 | TRBJ2-7
CASRGQTYNSPLHF | TGTGCCAGCAGGGGACAGACCTATAATTCACCCCTCCACTTT | TRBV2 | 14 | NA | TRBD1 | TRBJ1-6
CASSDRGTGTSDEQFF | TGTGCCAGCAGTGACCGCGGGACAGGGACATCAGATGAGCAGTTCTTC | TRBV2 | 16 | NA | TRBD1 | TRBJ2-1
CASNEGGLRQAFF | TGTGCCAGCAACGAAGGGGGCCTTAGGCAAGCTTTCTTT | TRBV2 | 13 | few | TRBD1 | TRBJ1-1